This T cell receptor beta chain was recorded in a study of T cells in Graves' hyperthyroidism and ophthalmopathy. CDR1 is MNHNS and CDR2 is SASEGT in the germline V gene. The CDR3 spans 14 residues. V dropped 8 bases and J dropped 6 bases, with 20 bases sitting between them. Template material for amplifying TCR beta CDR3 regions consisted of RNA transcripts. HTBI primers were used for first-round RT-PCR of the TCR CDR3. TCRdb analysed the multiplex PCR reads with MiXCR anew, one entry per CDR3 protein. The sample contains a few hundred thousand distinct CDR3 sequences, 15% to 20% of which appear only once.

Sample: blood. The origin of this receptor is a middle-aged woman with Graves' ophthalmopathy. J is TRBJ2-7 and V is TRBV6-1; perhaps D is TRBD1 or TRBD2 (6 bases each). CDR3 DNA sequence: TGTGCCAGCGGTGGGGGCCTCGTCGGGAGCGAGCAGTACTTC. This sequence encodes CASGGGLVGSEQYF.